This record concerns one T cell receptor beta chain sequence. Its antigen remains unknown. This entry comes from a study of cytomegalovirus exposure and HLA in healthy donors. Notes on the study in general: Judged likely to be a sequencing artifact was a cluster of highly shared sequence variants. TCR beta sequences numbering roughly 16,000 were associated with HLA alleles at 0.05 false discovery rate in a later analysis.

CDR3 length equals 15 residues. Losses at the gene ends were 4 bases for V and 2 bases for J; bases not matched to a gene: 9. Germline loops: CDR1 SGDLS, CDR2 YYNGEE. PCR primers comprised 60 Vbeta and 13 Jbeta primers. Using immunoSEQ multiplex PCR, the repertoire was profiled, and TCRdb retains in-frame clones only, with some absent. The table records roughly 150,000 clones, about 81% of them present only once. The receptor's source is a girl under 18 in good health and CMV-seropositive. V gene TRBV9 combines with J gene TRBJ2-7; 7 nucleotides agree with TRBD1. The sequencing input was PBMCs. CDR3 nucleotide sequence: TGTGCCAGCAGCCCCCGATCCGGACAGGCCTACGAGCAGTACTTC. Protein: CASSPRSGQAYEQYF.